This T cell receptor (beta chain) is from a study of blood T cell repertoires in COVID-19. Across the study: The samples span acute and convalescent COVID-19 from the United States, Italy and Spain.

About this clone: Sequence at one end of the junction differs from germline and may be a read error.

This CDR3 spans 14 amino acids. Germline V gene sequence: CDR1 MNHNS, CDR2 SASEGT. Authors' processing steps: Quantification of nucleated cells was approximated via reference gene primer amplification. Libraries were prepared by immunoSEQ multiplex PCR; TCRdb keeps only in-frame clonotypes and omits some of them. V, J and clone size were drawn from that table, and D and trimming were deduced from the DNA. Of some 200,000 clones listed, more than 75% are singletons. The TCR comes from a woman in her late teens or twenties who had recovered from COVID-19. This rearrangement joins TRBV6-1 to TRBJ2-1; TRBD1 matches at 8 bases. The sequenced sample consisted of peripheral blood. The CDR3 region is CASREGTGYNEQFF. In DNA form, the CDR3 reads TGTGCCAGCAGAGAAGGGACAGGATACAATGAGCAGTTCTTC.